This T cell receptor (beta chain) was recorded in a study of T cell changes during pregnancy in multiple sclerosis. Germline-derived CDR1 and CDR2 are SGDLS and YYNGEE. V dropped 0 bases and J dropped 1 base, with 10 bases sitting between them. The CDR3 is 15 amino acids. Profiled with immunoSEQ multiplex PCR; TCRdb holds only in-frame clones, not every one. The sample lists about 55,000 clones; roughly 93% were seen once. This clone has a single count. This same CDR3 is encoded by further DNA sequences in the sample. Sequencing used CD8+ T cells from peripheral blood mononuclear cells, obtained in the second trimester of pregnancy. V usage is TRBV9 and J usage is TRBJ1-1; D perhaps matches TRBD1 (6 bases). The source is a female donor with multiple sclerosis, enrolled in a pregnancy study. This CDR3 is CASSVGKGGNTEAFF. The CDR3 DNA sequence: TGTGCCAGCAGCGTAGGTAAAGGGGGGAACACTGAAGCTTTCTTT.